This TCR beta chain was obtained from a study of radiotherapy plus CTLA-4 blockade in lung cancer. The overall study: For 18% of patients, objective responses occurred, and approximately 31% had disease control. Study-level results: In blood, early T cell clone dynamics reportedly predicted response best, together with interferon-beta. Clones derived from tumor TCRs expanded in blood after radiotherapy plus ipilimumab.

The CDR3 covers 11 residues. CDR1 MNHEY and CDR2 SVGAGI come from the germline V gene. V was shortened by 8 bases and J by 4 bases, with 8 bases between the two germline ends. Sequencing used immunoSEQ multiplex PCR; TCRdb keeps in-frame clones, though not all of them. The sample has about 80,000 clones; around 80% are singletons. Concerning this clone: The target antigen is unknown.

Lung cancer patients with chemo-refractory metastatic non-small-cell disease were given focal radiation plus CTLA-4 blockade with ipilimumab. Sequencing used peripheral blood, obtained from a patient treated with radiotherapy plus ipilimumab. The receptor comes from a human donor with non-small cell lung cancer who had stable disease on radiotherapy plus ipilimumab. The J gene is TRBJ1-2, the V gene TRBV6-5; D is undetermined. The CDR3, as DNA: TGTGCCAGCCGAAACGCCTATGGCTACACCTTC. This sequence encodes CASRNAYGYTF.